This TCR beta chain was observed in a study of Ad26.COV2.S vaccination and SARS-CoV-2 variants listed by TCRdb under 2021. With regard to the full study: Donors in the vaccine arm were drawn from COV1001, a phase I-IIa trial of Ad26.COV2.S in healthy adults that was multicentre, randomized, double-blind and placebo-controlled. Dosing of Ad26.COV2.S was intramuscular, at either 5x10^10 or 1x10^11 viral particles, delivered as one shot or as two shots spaced 56 days apart. TCRbeta repertoire sequencing was used to assess the specificity and breadth of SARS-CoV-2-reactive T cell receptors after Ad26.COV2.S vaccination. A total of some 30 samples were included in the TCR-sequenced set, comprising about 20 Ad26.COV2.S vaccine recipients, 5 placebo recipients and 8 SARS-CoV-2 convalescent individuals. Trial participants were randomized into five groups of five: low-dose or high-dose Ad26.COV2.S given once or twice, or placebo on both occasions. Investigators remained blinded to trial group allocation during experiments and outcome assessment. The research as a whole found: Compared with placebo recipients, Ad26.COV2.S recipients showed higher spike-specific TCR breadth (P = 0.0014). According to the authors, total T cell responses may have been underestimated by the TCR breadth and depth analyses. Non-spike TCR breadth was comparable between vaccine and placebo recipients, consistent with the vaccine containing only spike. After vaccination, substantial breadth of spike-specific CD8+ and CD4+ T cell responses was reported. The study was not powered for comparison of responses between vaccine doses or regimens.

A distance of 9 bases separates the germline ends of V and J, which lose 5 bases and 8 bases respectively. Including cysteine and phenylalanine, the CDR3 has 12 amino acids. Only the CDR3 portion is preserved as DNA: 36 bases, with reading frame beginning at the first base. CDR1 and CDR2 were assigned from the germline V gene as MDHEN and SYDVKM. For this clone: The antigen it recognizes is unknown. The record has no base qualities; no much larger clone is one base away. Other nucleotide sequences in the sample specify the same CDR3.

The immunoSEQ Assay was used to sequence TCRbeta CDR3 regions. After extraction, genomic DNA underwent amplification by bias-controlled multiplex PCR, followed by high-throughput sequencing. On the authors' methods: To quantify the absolute abundance of each unique TCRbeta CDR3 region, sequences were collapsed and filtered. T cell fraction was estimated by normalizing TCRbeta template counts to usable DNA, which was measured by amplifying reference genes present in all nucleated cells. Repertoire TCRs were annotated as SARS-CoV-2-specific by exact matching of V gene, CDR3 amino acid sequence and J gene to a known reactive TCR set. The reference SARS-CoV-2 TCR set was obtained from MIRA and was filtered for enrichment in COVID-19-positive ImmuneCODE repertoires, whereby public or cross-reactive TCRs were removed. Using the MIRA antigens, annotated TCRs were further analysed by specific ORF or by position within an ORF. Depth was the summed frequency of annotated unique rearrangements, while breadth was defined as annotated unique rearrangements over total unique productive rearrangements. Group comparisons of TCR breadth used two-sided Wilcoxon rank-sum tests. Sourced from immuneACCESS, this table was stored by TCRdb with only in-frame sequences that have V and J called. A share of the clones is absent; for the studies checked, an unresolved V gene accounts for under half, and the remainder has no known explanation. That table supplies the V and J calls and clone size; D and trimming were determined from the DNA. The sample table records about 350,000 clones; 65% to 90% of these occur just once. The top ten clonotypes cover roughly 10% of the sample.

The sample's treatment or condition label, decoded: roughly 18 received Ad26.COV2.S at low or high dose, single or two shots; about five received placebo; per-sample allocation not given. Repertoires of vaccine and placebo recipients were sequenced from samples collected on day 63 after the first injection. Between 29 July and 7 August 2020, Cohort 1b enrolled 25 adults aged 18-55 years at one site in Boston, USA. Ad26.COV2.S consisted of a replication-incompetent adenovirus type 26 vector by which a prefusion-stabilized SARS-CoV-2 spike protein from the original Wuhan strain was expressed. This chain joins TRBV28 to TRBJ1-4; there is no confident call for the D gene. The receptor comes from a person aged 18-60 years who received the Ad26.COV2.S COVID-19 vaccine or a placebo. The sample consisted of peripheral blood, taken in a trial of Ad26.COV2.S vaccine versus placebo. The CDR3 corresponds to CASSSLGEKLFF. Read as DNA, the sequence is TGTGCCAGCAGTAGTTTAGGCGAAAAACTGTTTTTT.